Below, one T cell receptor (beta chain) is given with its context. The data originate from a study of blood T cell repertoires in COVID-19. Study-wide context: Acute-phase and convalescent COVID-19 samples originated in the United States, Italy and Spain. T cells, B-cell-depleted T cells, or PBMCs supplied cDNA or gDNA.

The CDR3 sequence is 14 residues long. V gave up 5 bases and J gave up 4 bases, with 14 bases separating them. Germline V CDR1 and CDR2: SGHTA, FQGNSA. Authors' processing steps: Amplifying reference gene primers gave estimates of nucleated cell counts. The repertoire was sequenced with immunoSEQ multiplex PCR; TCRdb's copy has only in-frame clones and lacks some. V and J calls and clone size come straight from that table; D and trimming were deduced from the DNA. This sample yields roughly 290,000 clones, of which 89% are seen a single time; around 12% belongs to the top ten. Sequenced material: peripheral blood. The chain links TRBV7-2 to TRBJ1-2; a weak D match, TRBD1 (5 bases). The TCR was taken from a woman aged 55-69 years with acute or convalescent COVID-19. CDR3 DNA: TGTGCCAGCAGCCAGCCTGGGGGGGGCTATGGCTACACCTTC. Its protein is CASSQPGGGYGYTF.